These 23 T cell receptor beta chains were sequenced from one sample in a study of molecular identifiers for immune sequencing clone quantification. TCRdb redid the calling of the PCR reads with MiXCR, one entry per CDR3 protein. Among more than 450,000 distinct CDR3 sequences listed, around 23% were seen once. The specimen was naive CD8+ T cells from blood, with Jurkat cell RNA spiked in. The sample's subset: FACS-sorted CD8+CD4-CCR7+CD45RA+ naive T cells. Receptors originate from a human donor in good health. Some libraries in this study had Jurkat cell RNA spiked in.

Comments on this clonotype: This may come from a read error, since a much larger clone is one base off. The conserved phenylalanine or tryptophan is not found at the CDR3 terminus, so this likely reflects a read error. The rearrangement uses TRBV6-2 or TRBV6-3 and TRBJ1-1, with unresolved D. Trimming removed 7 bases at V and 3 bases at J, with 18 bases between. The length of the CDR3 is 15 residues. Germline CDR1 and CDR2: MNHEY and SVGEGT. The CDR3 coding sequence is TGTGCCAGCATCCCTACCCCACGGGAGTACACTGAAGCTTTCATT. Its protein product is CASIPTPREYTEAFI.

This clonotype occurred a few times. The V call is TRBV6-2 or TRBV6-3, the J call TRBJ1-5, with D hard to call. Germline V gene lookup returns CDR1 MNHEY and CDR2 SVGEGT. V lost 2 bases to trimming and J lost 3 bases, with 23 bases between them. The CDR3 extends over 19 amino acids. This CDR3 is CASSYHTPGVNPPNQPQHF. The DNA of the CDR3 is TGTGCCAGCAGTTACCACACCCCGGGTGTGAATCCGCCCAATCAGCCCCAGCATTTT.

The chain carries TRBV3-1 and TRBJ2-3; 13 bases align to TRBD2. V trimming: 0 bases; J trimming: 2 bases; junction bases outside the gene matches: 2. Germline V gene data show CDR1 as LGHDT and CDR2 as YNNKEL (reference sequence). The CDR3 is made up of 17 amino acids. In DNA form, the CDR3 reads TGTGCCAGCAGCCAAGAGGGACTAGCGGGATACACAGATACGCAGTATTTT. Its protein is CASSQEGLAGYTDTQYF.

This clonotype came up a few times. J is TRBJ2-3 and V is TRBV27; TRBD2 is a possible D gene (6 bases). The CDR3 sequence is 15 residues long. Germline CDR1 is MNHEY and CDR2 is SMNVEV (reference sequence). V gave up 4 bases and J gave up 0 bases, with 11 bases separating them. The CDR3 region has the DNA TGTGCCAGCAGTTACCTAGCGTATAGCACAGATACGCAGTATTTT. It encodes CASSYLAYSTDTQYF.

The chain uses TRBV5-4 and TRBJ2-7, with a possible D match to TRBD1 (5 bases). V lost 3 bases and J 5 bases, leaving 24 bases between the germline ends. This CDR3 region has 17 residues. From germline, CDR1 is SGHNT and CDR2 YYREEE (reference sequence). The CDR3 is CASSSQPQGSLTHEQYF. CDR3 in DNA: TGTGCCAGCAGCTCCCAACCGCAGGGAAGTTTGACCCACGAGCAGTACTTC. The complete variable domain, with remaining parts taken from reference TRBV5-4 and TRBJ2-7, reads ETGVTQSPTHLIKTRGQQVTLRCSSQSGHNTVSWYQQALGQGPQFIFQYYREEENGRGNFPPRFSGLQFPNYSSELNVNALELDDSALYLCASSSQPQGSLTHEQYFGPGTRLTVT.

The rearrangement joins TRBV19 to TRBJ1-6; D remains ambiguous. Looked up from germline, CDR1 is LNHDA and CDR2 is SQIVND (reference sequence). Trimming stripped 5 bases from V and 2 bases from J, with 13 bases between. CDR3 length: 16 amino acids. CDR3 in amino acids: CASSQAAPTYNSPLHF. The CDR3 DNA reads TGTGCCAGTAGTCAAGCCGCGCCAACCTATAATTCACCCCTCCACTTT.

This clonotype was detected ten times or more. The CDR3 loop reads CASSSGQGADNEKLFF. The CDR3 coding sequence is TGTGCCAGCAGCTCTGGACAGGGGGCCGATAATGAAAAACTGTTTTTT. The gene calls are TRBV7-9 and TRBJ1-4; 11 bases agree with TRBD1. Losses at the gene ends were 4 bases for V and 4 bases for J; bases not matched to a gene: 5. There are 16 residues in the CDR3. Germline V CDR1 and CDR2: SEHNR, FQNEAQ (reference sequence).

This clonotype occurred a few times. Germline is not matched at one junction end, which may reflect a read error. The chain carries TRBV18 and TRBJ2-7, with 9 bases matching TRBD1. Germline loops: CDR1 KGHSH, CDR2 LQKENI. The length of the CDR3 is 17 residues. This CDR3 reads CASSPPRRTGESYEQYF. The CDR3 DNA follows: TGTGCCAGTTCACCACCAAGGCGGACAGGGGAAAGCTACGAGCAGTACTTC.

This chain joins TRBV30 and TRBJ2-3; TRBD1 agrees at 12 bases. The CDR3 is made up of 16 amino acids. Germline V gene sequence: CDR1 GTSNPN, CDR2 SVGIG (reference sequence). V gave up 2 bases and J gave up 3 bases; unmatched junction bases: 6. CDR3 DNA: TGTGCCTGGAGTTCGGGGACAGGGGGCAGGACAGATACGCAGTATTTT. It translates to CAWSSGTGGRTDTQYF.

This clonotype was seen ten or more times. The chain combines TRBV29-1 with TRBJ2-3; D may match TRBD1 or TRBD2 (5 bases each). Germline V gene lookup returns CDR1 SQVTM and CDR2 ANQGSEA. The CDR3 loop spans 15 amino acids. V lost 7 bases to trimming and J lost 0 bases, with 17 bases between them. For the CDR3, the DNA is TGCAGCGCCGAGGGGACGGGCGCTAGCACAGATACGCAGTATTTT. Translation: CSAEGTGASTDTQYF.

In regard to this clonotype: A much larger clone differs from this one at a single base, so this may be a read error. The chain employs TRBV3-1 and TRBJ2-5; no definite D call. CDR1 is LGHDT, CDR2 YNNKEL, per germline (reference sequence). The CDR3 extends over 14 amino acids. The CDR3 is CASSQEGRQETRYF. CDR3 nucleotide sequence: TGTGCCAGCAGCCAAGAAGGCCGCCAAGAGACCCGGTACTTC.

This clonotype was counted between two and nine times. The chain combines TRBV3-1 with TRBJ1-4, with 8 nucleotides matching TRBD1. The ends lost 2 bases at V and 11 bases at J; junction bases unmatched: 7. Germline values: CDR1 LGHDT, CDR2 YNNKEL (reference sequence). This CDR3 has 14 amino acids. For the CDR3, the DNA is TGTGCCAGCAGCCAACGACAGGGGCAGAGGAAACTGTTTTTT. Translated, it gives CASSQRQGQRKLFF.

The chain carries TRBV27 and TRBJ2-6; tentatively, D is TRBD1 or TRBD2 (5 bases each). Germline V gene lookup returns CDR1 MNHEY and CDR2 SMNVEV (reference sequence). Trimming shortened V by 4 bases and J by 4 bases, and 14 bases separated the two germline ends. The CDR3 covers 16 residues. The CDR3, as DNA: TGTGCCAGCAGTTCCGGGGCGCCCACCGGGGCCAACGTCCTGACTTTC. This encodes CASSSGAPTGANVLTF.

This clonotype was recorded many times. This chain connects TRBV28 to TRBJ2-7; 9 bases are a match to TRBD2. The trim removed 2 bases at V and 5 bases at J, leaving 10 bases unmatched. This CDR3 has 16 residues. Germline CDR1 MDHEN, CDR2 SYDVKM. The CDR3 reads CASSLSSGTSRNEQYF. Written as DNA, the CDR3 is TGTGCCAGCAGTTTAAGTTCCGGGACTAGCCGCAACGAGCAGTACTTC.

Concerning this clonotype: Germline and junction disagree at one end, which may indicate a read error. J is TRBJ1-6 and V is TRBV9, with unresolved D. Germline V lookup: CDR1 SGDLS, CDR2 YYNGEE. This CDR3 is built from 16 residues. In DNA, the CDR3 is TGTGCCAGCGGCGTAGCTGAGGACTATAATAATTCACCCCTCCACTTT. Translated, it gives CASGVAEDYNNSPLHF.

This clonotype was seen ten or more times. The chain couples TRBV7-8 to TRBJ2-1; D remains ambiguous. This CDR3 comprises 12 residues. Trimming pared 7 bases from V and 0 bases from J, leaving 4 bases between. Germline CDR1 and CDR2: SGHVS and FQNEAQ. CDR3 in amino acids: CASTDSYNEQFF. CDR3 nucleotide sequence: TGTGCCAGCACCGACTCCTACAATGAGCAGTTCTTC. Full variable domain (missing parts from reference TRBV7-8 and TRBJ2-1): GAGVSQSPRYKVAKRGQDVALRCDPISGHVSLFWYQQALGQGPEFLTYFQNEAQLDKSGLPSDRFFAERPEGSVSTLKIQRTQQEDSAVYLCASTDSYNEQFFGPGTRLTVL.

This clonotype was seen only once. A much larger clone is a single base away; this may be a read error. The CDR3 is CASSQVAGSGVDTQYF. Here the CDR3 DNA reads TGCGCCAGCAGCCAAGTCGCCGGGAGCGGGGTAGATACGCAGTATTTT. J is TRBJ2-3 and V is TRBV4-3, with TRBD2 matching over 7 bases. The germline gives CDR1 LGHNA, CDR2 YSLEER. J gave up 5 bases and V 1 base, and 9 bases lay outside the gene matches. The CDR3 runs 16 residues.

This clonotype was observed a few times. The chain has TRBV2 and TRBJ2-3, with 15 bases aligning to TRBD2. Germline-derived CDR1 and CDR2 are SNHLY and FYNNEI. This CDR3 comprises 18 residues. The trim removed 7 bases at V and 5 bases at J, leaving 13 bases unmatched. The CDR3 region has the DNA TGTGCCAGCACTCACCCGGGACTAGCGGGGGGAGGGTTAGATACGCAGTATTTT. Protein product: CASTHPGLAGGGLDTQYF.

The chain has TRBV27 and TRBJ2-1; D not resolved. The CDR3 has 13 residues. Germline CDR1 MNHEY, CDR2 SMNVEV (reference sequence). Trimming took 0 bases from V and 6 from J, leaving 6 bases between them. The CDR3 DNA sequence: TGTGCCAGCAGTTTATCCAGCCGCAATGAGCAGTTCTTC. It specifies CASSLSSRNEQFF.

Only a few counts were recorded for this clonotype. DNA of the CDR3: TGTGCCAGCAGCTCCTCCGGGGGGCTTATCCCCCAGGACATTCAGTACTTC. Its protein is CASSSSGGLIPQDIQYF. V usage is TRBV7-9 and J usage is TRBJ2-4; TRBD2 is a possible D gene (7 bases). The V gene's germline CDR1 is SEHNR and CDR2 FQNEAQ (reference sequence). The CDR3 covers 17 residues. Trimming cost V 4 bases and J 8 bases, with 24 bases left between them.

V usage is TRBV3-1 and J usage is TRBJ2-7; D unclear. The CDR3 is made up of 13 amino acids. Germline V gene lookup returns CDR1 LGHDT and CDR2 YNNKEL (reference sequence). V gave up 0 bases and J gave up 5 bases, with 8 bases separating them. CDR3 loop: CASSQELGHEQYF. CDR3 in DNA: TGTGCCAGCAGCCAAGAGTTAGGGCACGAGCAGTACTTC.

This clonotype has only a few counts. The CDR3 is CASSQDWLDTQYF. The CDR3 DNA reads as TGCGCCAGCAGCCAAGATTGGTTAGATACGCAGTATTTT. The chain combines TRBV4-3 with TRBJ2-3; D is ambiguous. V dropped 0 bases and J dropped 5 bases, with 6 bases sitting between them. This CDR3 has 13 amino acids. Germline-derived CDR1 and CDR2 are LGHNA and YSLEER.

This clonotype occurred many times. This CDR3 reads CATSRASGNTIYF. As DNA, the CDR3 is TGTGCCACCAGCAGAGCGTCCGGAAACACCATATATTTT. The rearrangement links TRBV15 to TRBJ1-3, with no clear D. This CDR3 contains 13 residues. CDR1 is LNHNV, CDR2 YYDKDF, per germline (reference sequence). The V end was cut by 1 base, the J end by 4 bases, with 5 bases between.